This T cell receptor beta chain is drawn from a study of T cell responses to AZD1222 COVID-19 vaccine. Between the trimmed V and J ends, which lost 5 bases and 0 bases, there was a span of 11 bases. Germline V gene sequence: CDR1 SEHNR, CDR2 FQNEAQ (reference sequence). The CDR3 loop spans 15 amino acids. Whole-study results and caveats: Sampled repertoires all dated from after the peak T cell response. The donors showed a predominance of white British ancestry and of females, with possible underestimation of clonal diversity.

A note on this clone: The antigen remains unidentified.

TCRdb keeps only in-frame clones here, not all; method: immunoSEQ multiplex PCR. The table shows about 110,000 clones, with roughly 90% occurring only once. This TCR was sampled from an adult in good health. The material sequenced was peripheral blood, taken on day 0 of AZD1222 vaccination. The rearrangement links TRBV7-9 to TRBJ2-1; D is unclear. CDR3 protein: CASSPMGSSYNEQFF. In DNA, the CDR3 is TGTGCCAGCAGCCCGATGGGTAGCTCCTACAATGAGCAGTTCTTC.